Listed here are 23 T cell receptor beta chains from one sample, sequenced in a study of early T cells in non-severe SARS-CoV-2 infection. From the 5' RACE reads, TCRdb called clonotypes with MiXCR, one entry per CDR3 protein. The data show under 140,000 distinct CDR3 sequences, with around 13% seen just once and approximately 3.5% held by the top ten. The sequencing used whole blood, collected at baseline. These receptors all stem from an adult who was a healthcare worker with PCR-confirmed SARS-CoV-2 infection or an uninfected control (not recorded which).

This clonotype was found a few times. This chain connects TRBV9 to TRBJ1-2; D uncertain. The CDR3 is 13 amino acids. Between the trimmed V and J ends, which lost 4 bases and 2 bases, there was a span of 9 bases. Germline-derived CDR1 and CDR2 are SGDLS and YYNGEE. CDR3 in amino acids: CASSFLANYGYTF. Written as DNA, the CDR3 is TGTGCCAGCAGCTTCTTGGCGAACTATGGCTACACCTTC.

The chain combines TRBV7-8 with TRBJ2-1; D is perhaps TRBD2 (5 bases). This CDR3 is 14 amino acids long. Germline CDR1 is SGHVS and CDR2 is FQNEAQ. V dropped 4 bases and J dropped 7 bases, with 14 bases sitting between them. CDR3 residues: CASSSTGEGNEQFF. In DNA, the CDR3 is TGTGCCAGCAGCTCAACCGGGGAAGGGAATGAGCAGTTCTTC.

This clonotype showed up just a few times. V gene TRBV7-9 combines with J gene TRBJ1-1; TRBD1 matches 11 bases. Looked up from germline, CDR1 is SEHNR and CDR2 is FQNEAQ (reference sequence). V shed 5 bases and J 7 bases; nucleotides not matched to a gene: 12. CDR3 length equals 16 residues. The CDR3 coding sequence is TGTGCCAGCAGCCCACGGACAGGGGGCTTTGCGGGTGAAGCTTTCTTT. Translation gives CASSPRTGGFAGEAFF.

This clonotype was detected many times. The CDR3 loop reads CASRLERGPYNEQFF. The CDR3 nucleotides are TGTGCCAGCAGGTTGGAGCGGGGCCCTTACAATGAGCAGTTCTTC. This sequence joins TRBV28 and TRBJ2-1; 7 bases agree with TRBD2. This CDR3 spans 15 amino acids. With 6 bases clipped from V and 4 bases from J, the junction kept 9 bases outside the gene matches. CDR1 and CDR2 (germline): MDHEN, SYDVKM.

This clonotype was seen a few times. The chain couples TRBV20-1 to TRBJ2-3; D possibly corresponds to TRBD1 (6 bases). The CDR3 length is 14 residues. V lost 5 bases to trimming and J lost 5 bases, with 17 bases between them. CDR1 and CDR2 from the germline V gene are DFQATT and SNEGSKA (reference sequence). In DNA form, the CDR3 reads TGCAGTGCTCTCACAGGGAACTGGGGAGATACGCAGTATTTT. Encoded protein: CSALTGNWGDTQYF.

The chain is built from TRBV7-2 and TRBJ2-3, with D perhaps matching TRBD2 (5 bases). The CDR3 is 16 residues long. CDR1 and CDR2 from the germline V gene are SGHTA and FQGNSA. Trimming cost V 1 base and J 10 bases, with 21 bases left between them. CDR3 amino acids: CASSLGMTRGIRAQYF. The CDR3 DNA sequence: TGTGCCAGCAGCTTAGGGATGACCCGGGGAATTAGGGCGCAGTATTTT.

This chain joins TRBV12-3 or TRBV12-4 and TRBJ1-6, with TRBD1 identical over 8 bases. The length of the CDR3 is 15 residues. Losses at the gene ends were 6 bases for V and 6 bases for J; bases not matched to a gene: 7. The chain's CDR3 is CASSRNTGGNSPLHF. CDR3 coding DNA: TGTGCCAGCAGCCGTAATACAGGGGGTAATTCACCCCTCCACTTT.

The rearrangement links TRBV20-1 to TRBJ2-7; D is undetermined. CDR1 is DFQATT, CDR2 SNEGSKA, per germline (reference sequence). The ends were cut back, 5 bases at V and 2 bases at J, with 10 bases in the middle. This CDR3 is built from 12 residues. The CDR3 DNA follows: TGCAGTGCTTTGACTCAGACCTACGAGCAGTACTTC. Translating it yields CSALTQTYEQYF.

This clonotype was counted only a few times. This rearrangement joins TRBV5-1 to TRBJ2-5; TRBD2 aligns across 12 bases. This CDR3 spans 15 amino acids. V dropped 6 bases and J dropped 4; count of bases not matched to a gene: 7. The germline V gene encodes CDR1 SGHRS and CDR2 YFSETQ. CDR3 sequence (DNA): TGCGCCAGCATTCCTAGCGGGAGGGTAGGAGAGACCCAGTACTTC. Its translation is CASIPSGRVGETQYF. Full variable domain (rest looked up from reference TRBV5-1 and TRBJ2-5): KAGVTQTPRYLIKTRGQQVTLSCSPISGHRSVSWYQQTPGQGLQFLFEYFSETQRNKGNFPGRFSGRQFSNSRSEMNVSTLELGDSALYLCASIPSGRVGETQYFGPGTRLLVL.

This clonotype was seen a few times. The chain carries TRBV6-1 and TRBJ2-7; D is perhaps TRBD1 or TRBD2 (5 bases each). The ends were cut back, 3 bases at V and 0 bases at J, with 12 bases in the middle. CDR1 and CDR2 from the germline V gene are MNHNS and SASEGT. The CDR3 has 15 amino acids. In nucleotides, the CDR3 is TGTGCCAGCAGTGACGGGACCAACCCCTCCTACGAGCAGTACTTC. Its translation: CASSDGTNPSYEQYF.

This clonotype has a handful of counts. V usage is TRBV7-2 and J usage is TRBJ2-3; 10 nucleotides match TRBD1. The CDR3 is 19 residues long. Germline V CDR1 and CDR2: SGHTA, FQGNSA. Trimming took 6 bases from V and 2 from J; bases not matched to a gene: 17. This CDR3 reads CASSQWGDRGRETTDTQYF. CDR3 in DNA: TGTGCCAGCAGTCAGTGGGGGGACAGGGGCCGGGAAACCACAGATACGCAGTATTTT.

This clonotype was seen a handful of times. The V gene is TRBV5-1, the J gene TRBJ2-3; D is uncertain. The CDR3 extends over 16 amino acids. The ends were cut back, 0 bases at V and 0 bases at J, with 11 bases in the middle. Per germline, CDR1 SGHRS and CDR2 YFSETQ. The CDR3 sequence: CASSLVRSTSTDTQYF. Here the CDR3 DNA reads TGCGCCAGCAGCTTGGTCCGTTCCACTAGCACAGATACGCAGTATTTT.

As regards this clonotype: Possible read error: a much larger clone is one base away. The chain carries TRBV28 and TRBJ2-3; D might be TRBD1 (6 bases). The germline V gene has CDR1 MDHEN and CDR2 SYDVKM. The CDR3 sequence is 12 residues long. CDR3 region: CASSSPGDTQNF. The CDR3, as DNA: TGTGCCAGCAGTTCCCCAGGGGATACGCAGAATTTT.

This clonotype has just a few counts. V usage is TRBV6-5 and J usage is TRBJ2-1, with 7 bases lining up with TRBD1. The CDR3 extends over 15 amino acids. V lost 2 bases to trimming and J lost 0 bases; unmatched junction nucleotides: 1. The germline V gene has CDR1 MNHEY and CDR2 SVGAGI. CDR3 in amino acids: CASSYDRVSYNEQFF. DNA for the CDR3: TGTGCCAGCAGTTACGACAGGGTCTCCTACAATGAGCAGTTCTTC.

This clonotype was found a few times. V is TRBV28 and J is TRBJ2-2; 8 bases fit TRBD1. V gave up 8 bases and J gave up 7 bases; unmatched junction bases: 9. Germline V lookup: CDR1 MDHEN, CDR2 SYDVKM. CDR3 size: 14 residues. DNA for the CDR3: TGTGCCAGCCGGCCGACAGGGGCAGGCGGGGAGCTGTTTTTT. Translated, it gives CASRPTGAGGELFF.

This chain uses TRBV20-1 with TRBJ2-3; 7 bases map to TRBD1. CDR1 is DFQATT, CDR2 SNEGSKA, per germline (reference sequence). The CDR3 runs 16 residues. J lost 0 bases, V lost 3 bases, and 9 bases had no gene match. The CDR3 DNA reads TGCAGTGCTAGTCCCACCGACAGGGCAAGCACAGATACGCAGTATTTT. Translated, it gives CSASPTDRASTDTQYF.

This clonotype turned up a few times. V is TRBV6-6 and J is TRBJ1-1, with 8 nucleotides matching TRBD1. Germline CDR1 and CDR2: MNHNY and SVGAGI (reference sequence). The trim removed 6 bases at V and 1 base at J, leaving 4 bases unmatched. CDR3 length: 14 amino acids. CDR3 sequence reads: CASRVDRENTEAFF. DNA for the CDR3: TGTGCCAGCAGGGTGGACAGGGAGAACACTGAAGCTTTCTTT.

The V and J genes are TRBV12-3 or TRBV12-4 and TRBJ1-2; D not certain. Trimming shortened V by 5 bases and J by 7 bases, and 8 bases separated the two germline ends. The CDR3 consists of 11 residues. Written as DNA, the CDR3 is TGTGCCAGCAGTCCCCTCACTGGCTACACCTTC. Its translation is CASSPLTGYTF.

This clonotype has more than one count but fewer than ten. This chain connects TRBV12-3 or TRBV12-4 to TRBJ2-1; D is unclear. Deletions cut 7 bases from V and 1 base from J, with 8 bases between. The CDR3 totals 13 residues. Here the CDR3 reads CASTKKSYNEQFF. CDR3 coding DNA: TGTGCCAGCACCAAAAAGTCCTACAATGAGCAGTTCTTC.

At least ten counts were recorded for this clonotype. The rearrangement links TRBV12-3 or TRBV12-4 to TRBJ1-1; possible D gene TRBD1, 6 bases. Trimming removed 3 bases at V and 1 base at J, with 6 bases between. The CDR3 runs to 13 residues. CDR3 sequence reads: CASSFRGNTEAFF. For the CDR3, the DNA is TGTGCCAGCAGTTTCAGGGGGAACACTGAAGCTTTCTTT.

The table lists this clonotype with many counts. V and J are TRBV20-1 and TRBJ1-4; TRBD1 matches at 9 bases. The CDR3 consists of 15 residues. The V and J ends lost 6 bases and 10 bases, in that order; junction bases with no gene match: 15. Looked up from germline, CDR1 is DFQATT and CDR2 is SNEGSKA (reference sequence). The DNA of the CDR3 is TGCAGTGCCCTGTTTCGAGAGGACAGGGGAGGAAAACTGTTTTTT. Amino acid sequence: CSALFREDRGGKLFF.

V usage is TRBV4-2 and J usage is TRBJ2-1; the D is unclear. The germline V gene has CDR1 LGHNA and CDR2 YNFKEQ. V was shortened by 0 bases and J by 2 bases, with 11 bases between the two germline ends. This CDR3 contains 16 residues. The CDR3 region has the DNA TGTGCCAGCAGCCAAGAGCCGGCAGTGACCTACAATGAGCAGTTCTTC. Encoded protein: CASSQEPAVTYNEQFF.

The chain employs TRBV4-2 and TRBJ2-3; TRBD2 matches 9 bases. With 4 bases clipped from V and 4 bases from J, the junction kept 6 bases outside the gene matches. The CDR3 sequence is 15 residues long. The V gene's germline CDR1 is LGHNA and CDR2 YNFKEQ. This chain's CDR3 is CASSPGLAGSDTQYF. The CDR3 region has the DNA TGTGCCAGCAGCCCCGGCCTAGCGGGGTCAGATACGCAGTATTTT.